This TCR beta chain was sequenced during a study of cytotoxic CD8 clonotypes in ibrutinib-treated CLL. Study-wide results and limits: Clonality showed a rise at ibrutinib response that reversed toward baseline at progression.

Trimming took 9 bases from V and 2 from J, leaving 14 bases between them. From germline, CDR1 is MDHEN and CDR2 SYDVKM. This CDR3 spans 13 amino acids. Profiled with immunoSEQ multiplex PCR; TCRdb holds only in-frame clones, not every one. The sample lists fewer than 50,000 clones; around half were seen once. This clone came up once. Its antigen is currently unknown. This sample comprised PBMCs, obtained after 12 months of ibrutinib treatment. V usage is TRBV28 and J usage is TRBJ2-7; weak D call: TRBD2 (6 bases). The sequence was collected from a human donor with chronic lymphocytic leukemia. The CDR3 nucleotides read TGTGCCAGTAGGAATAGCGGTACCTACGAGCAGTACTTC. It translates to CASRNSGTYEQYF.